These T cell receptor beta chains were read from a single sample in a study of post-analysis software for immune sequencing data. MiXCR was run by TCRdb on the PCR reads, yielding one entry per CDR3 protein. The data contain more than 500,000 distinct CDR3 sequences, approximately 31% of them seen just once; the ten biggest clones take up 5% to 6%. Source material: blood. These TCRs come from a girl aged 2-17 years with multiple sclerosis. Each CDR3 is given with its conserved first and last residue. The D gene is left open where the match is weak. Size tells how often a clone was seen (once, few, many) or the class of an expanded clone, and some rows leave it out.

j_call d_call clone_size v_call cdr3_aa cdr3_nt
TRBJ2-5 . . TRBV5-1 CASSLERQETQYF TGCGCCAGCAGCTTGGAGCGTCAAGAGACCCAGTACTTC
TRBJ1-5 . few TRBV7-2 CASSPSGPNNQPQHF TGTGCCAGCAGCCCCTCCGGGCCCAACAATCAGCCCCAGCATTTT
TRBJ2-7 . . TRBV7-9 CASSDRLAPYEQYF TGTGCCAGCAGTGACAGGCTTGCCCCCTACGAGCAGTACTTC
TRBJ2-5 . . TRBV2 CASTLAGAGQETQYF TGTGCCAGCACTTTGGCGGGGGCTGGTCAAGAGACCCAGTACTTC
TRBJ1-1 TRBD1 . TRBV7-8 CASSLEGGWVNTEAFF TGTGCCAGCAGCTTAGAAGGGGGCTGGGTGAACACTGAAGCTTTCTTT
TRBJ2-7 TRBD1 . TRBV10-1 CASSDPRQGSYEQYF TGCGCCAGCAGTGACCCGAGACAGGGGTCCTACGAGCAGTACTTC
TRBJ2-7 . few TRBV7-9 CASSLMSRVSSYEQYF TGTGCCAGCAGCTTAATGTCGCGGGTAAGCTCCTACGAGCAGTACTTC
TRBJ2-2 TRBD2 . TRBV12-3/TRBV12-4 CASSSRLAGEYAGERFF TGTGCCAGCAGTTCTCGACTAGCGGGGGAGTATGCCGGGGAGCGGTTTTTT
TRBJ2-5 . . TRBV10-2 CASSETPRGGYF TGCGCCAGCAGTGAGACGCCCCGGGGAGGGTACTTC
TRBJ2-1 . few TRBV20-1 CSARAGGQHNEQFF TGCAGTGCTAGAGCTGGTGGACAGCACAATGAGCAGTTCTTC
TRBJ2-5 TRBD2 . TRBV7-2 CASSSRGGRDETQYF TGTGCCAGCAGCTCACGGGGGGGCCGTGACGAGACCCAGTACTTC
TRBJ1-1 TRBD1 . TRBV7-8 CASTLRGQVYTEAFF TGTGCCAGCACCCTCAGGGGACAGGTGTACACTGAAGCTTTCTTT
TRBJ2-1 TRBD1 . TRBV27 CASSFLGGDRGPYNEQFF TGTGCCAGCAGTTTTCTGGGGGGCGACAGGGGACCTTACAATGAGCAGTTCTTC
TRBJ1-2 . . TRBV6-1 CASSSSRQGDGYTF TGTGCCAGCTCCTCGTCGAGGCAGGGCGATGGCTACACCTTC
TRBJ2-5 . few TRBV4-1 CASSQGGNQETQYF TGCGCCAGCAGCCAAGGGGGAAACCAAGAGACCCAGTACTTC
TRBJ2-3 . . TRBV5-1 CASSKTKKPGHHYEQYF TGCGCCAGCAGCAAAACGAAGAAACCGGGACATCACTACGAGCAGTATTTT
TRBJ2-3 TRBD2 few TRBV10-3 CAISDWTRGLSTDTQYF TGTGCCATCAGTGATTGGACTAGGGGTCTCAGCACAGATACGCAGTATTTT
TRBJ1-2 . . TRBV11-2 CASSLQSTGGYTF TGTGCCAGCAGCTTACAATCGACAGGTGGCTACACCTTC
TRBJ2-3 . . TRBV7-9 CASSLGTYADTQYF TGTGCCAGCAGCTTGGGTACCTACGCAGATACGCAGTATTTT
TRBJ2-2 . . TRBV7-3 CASSSPPGELFF TGTGCCAGCAGCTCCCCCCCCGGGGAGCTGTTTTTT
TRBJ2-7 . few TRBV15 CATSRGGTAYEQYF TGTGCCACCAGCCGAGGGGGGACAGCATACGAGCAGTACTTC
TRBJ2-5 . few TRBV20-1 CSASRRLGKETQYF TGCAGTGCTAGTCGCCGGCTAGGGAAAGAGACCCAGTACTTC
TRBJ2-5 TRBD2 many TRBV28 CASSSRLAGQETQYF TGTGCCAGCAGTTCCCGACTAGCGGGGCAAGAGACCCAGTACTTC
TRBJ1-2 TRBD1 . TRBV25-1 CASTQTGGLGYTF TGTGCCAGCACGCAAACAGGGGGACTTGGCTACACCTTC
TRBJ2-5 . . TRBV12-3/TRBV12-4 CVSSLAHGSQTQYF TGTGTCAGCAGTTTAGCGCATGGAAGCCAGACCCAGTACTTC
TRBJ2-3 TRBD2 . TRBV11-2 CASSPLLAGGADTQYF TGTGCCAGCAGCCCCCTTCTAGCGGGGGGCGCAGATACGCAGTATTTT
TRBJ2-4 TRBD1 many TRBV5-6 CASSSRGQGRNIQYF TGTGCCAGCAGCTCGCGGGGACAGGGAAGAAACATTCAGTACTTC
TRBJ2-1 TRBD2 . TRBV20-1 CSAPRIGGAGEQFF TGCAGTGCCCCGAGGATCGGGGGGGCGGGGGAGCAGTTCTTC
TRBJ2-1 . . TRBV5-1 CASSLVPEEYNEQFF TGCGCTAGCAGCTTGGTGCCGGAGGAGTACAATGAGCAGTTCTTC
TRBJ2-3 TRBD2 . TRBV7-2 CASSLRTSGADTQYF TGTGCCAGCAGCTTAAGAACTAGCGGCGCAGATACGCAGTATTTT
TRBJ2-5 . few TRBV11-2 CASSPRNEQYF TGTGCCAGCAGCCCGAGGAATGAGCAGTACTTC
TRBJ1-2 . few TRBV9 CASSVEGRVFRGYTF TGTGCCAGCAGCGTAGAGGGCAGGGTCTTCCGTGGCTACACCTTC
TRBJ2-5 . . TRBV6-5 CASTRLGTGKETQYF TGTGCCAGCACCCGACTCGGGACCGGAAAAGAGACCCAGTACTTC
TRBJ1-5 . . TRBV20-1 CSARKYGGDNQPQHF TGCAGTGCTAGAAAGTATGGAGGAGACAATCAGCCCCAGCATTTT
TRBJ1-2 . . TRBV18 CASSPGNGYTF TGTGCCAGCTCACCAGGGAATGGCTACACCTTC
TRBJ2-7 TRBD2 few TRBV6-1 CASSQSPGLAGGVPYEQYF TGTGCCAGCAGCCAAAGCCCGGGACTAGCGGGGGGCGTCCCCTACGAGCAGTACTTC
TRBJ2-7 TRBD1 many TRBV7-8 CASSAGTGALSYEQYF TGTGCCAGCAGCGCCGGGACAGGGGCGCTCTCCTACGAGCAGTACTTC
TRBJ2-6 . many TRBV20-1 CSAGPSGANVLTF TGCAGTGCTGGGCCCTCTGGGGCCAACGTCCTGACTTTC
TRBJ2-3 . few TRBV5-6 CASSYIQLTGTSTDTQYF TGTGCCAGCAGCTACATCCAGCTAACAGGAACTAGCACAGATACGCAGTATTTT
TRBJ2-5 . few TRBV12-3/TRBV12-4 CASGWGPETQYF TGTGCCAGCGGGTGGGGGCCAGAGACCCAGTACTTC
TRBJ2-1 . many TRBV7-2 CASSLDPSGTNEQFF TGTGCCAGCAGCTTAGACCCATCCGGGACCAATGAGCAGTTCTTC